The rows below give T cell receptor beta chains drawn from one sample of a study of blood T cell repertoires in COVID-19. Method: immunoSEQ multiplex PCR; TCRdb's copy keeps in-frame clones and lacks some. This sample has about 270,000 clones, with roughly 85% found just once. The specimen sequenced was peripheral blood. The source is a human donor in a cohort sampled during active COVID-19. CDR3s include the opening cysteine and the closing phenylalanine or tryptophan. Each record gives: clone size, D gene, V gene, J gene, CDR3 protein, CDR3 DNA. The D gene is left open where the match is weak. Some rows mark clone size as missing; the rest say once, few, many or name a class of expanded clone.

clone size: NA
D gene: NA
V gene: TRBV28
J gene: TRBJ1-5
CDR3 protein: CASSRRGIFNQPQHF
CDR3 DNA: TGTGCCAGCAGTAGGAGGGGAATTTTTAATCAGCCCCAGCATTTT

clone size: NA
D gene: TRBD1
V gene: TRBV30
J gene: TRBJ1-1
CDR3 protein: CAWMTTGGVYNTEAFF
CDR3 DNA: TGTGCCTGGATGACAACAGGGGGCGTTTATAACACTGAAGCTTTCTTT

clone size: NA
D gene: TRBD2
V gene: TRBV5-1
J gene: TRBJ2-3
CDR3 protein: CASRVTSGSTDTQYF
CDR3 DNA: TGCGCCAGCAGGGTTACTAGCGGGAGCACAGATACGCAGTATTTT

clone size: NA
D gene: NA
V gene: TRBV30
J gene: TRBJ1-5
CDR3 protein: CAWNHNPNQPQHF
CDR3 DNA: TGTGCCTGGAACCACAATCCCAATCAGCCCCAGCATTTT

clone size: NA
D gene: TRBD2
V gene: TRBV7-6
J gene: TRBJ2-1
CDR3 protein: CASSPGLAGNNEQFF
CDR3 DNA: TGTGCCAGCAGCCCGGGACTAGCGGGCAACAATGAGCAGTTCTTC

clone size: NA
D gene: TRBD2
V gene: TRBV28
J gene: TRBJ2-7
CDR3 protein: CASSSLTSGIYEQYF
CDR3 DNA: TGTGCCAGCAGTTCTTTGACTAGCGGGATATACGAGCAGTACTTC

clone size: few
D gene: NA
V gene: TRBV5-1
J gene: TRBJ1-5
CDR3 protein: CASSPDSNNQPQHF
CDR3 DNA: TGCGCCAGCAGCCCGGACAGCAATAATCAGCCCCAGCATTTT

clone size: NA
D gene: TRBD1
V gene: TRBV28
J gene: TRBJ1-4
CDR3 protein: CASRQGGDEKLFF
CDR3 DNA: TGTGCCAGCAGACAGGGGGGAGATGAAAAACTGTTTTTT

clone size: NA
D gene: NA
V gene: TRBV9
J gene: TRBJ2-2
CDR3 protein: CASSAHSLNTGELFF
CDR3 DNA: TGTGCCAGCAGCGCCCACAGCCTGAACACCGGGGAGCTGTTTTTT

clone size: NA
D gene: NA
V gene: TRBV7-2
J gene: TRBJ2-5
CDR3 protein: CASSLGWRAGETQYF
CDR3 DNA: TGTGCCAGCAGCCTTGGTTGGAGGGCGGGGGAGACCCAGTACTTC

clone size: NA
D gene: TRBD2
V gene: TRBV7-2
J gene: TRBJ2-3
CDR3 protein: CASSLMGTSGSHTQYF
CDR3 DNA: TGTGCCAGCAGCTTGATGGGGACTAGCGGGAGCCATACGCAGTATTTT

clone size: NA
D gene: NA
V gene: TRBV12-3/TRBV12-4
J gene: TRBJ1-1
CDR3 protein: CASSLYGETEAFF
CDR3 DNA: TGTGCCAGCAGTTTATACGGGGAGACTGAAGCTTTCTTT